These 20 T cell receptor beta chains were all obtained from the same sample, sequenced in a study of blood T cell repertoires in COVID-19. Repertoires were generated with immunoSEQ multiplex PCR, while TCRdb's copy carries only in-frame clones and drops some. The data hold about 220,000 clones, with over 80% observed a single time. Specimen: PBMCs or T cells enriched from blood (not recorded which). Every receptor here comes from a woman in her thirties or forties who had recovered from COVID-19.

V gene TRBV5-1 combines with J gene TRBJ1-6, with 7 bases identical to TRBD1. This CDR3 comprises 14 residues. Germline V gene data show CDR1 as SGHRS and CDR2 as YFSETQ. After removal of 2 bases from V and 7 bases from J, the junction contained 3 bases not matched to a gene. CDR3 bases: TGCGCCAGCAGCTTTGGGACAGCGAATTCACCCCTCCACTTT. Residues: CASSFGTANSPLHF.

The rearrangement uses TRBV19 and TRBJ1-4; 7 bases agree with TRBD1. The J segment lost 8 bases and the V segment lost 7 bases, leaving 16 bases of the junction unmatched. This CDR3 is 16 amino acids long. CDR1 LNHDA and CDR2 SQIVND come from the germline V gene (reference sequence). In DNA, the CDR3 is TGTGCCAGTAAGTCCCTGCCGGGACAGAACGTCGAAAAACTGTTTTTT. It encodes CASKSLPGQNVEKLFF.

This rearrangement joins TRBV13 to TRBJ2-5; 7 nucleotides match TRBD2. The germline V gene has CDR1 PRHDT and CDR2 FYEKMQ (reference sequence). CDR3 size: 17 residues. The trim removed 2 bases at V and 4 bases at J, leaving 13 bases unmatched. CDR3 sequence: CASSLLVGREFRETQYF. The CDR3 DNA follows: TGTGCCAGCAGCTTACTGGTCGGGCGGGAGTTTCGAGAGACCCAGTACTTC. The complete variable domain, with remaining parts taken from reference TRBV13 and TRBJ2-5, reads AAGVIQSPRHLIKEKRETATLKCYPIPRHDTVYWYQQGPGQDPQFLISFYEKMQSDKGSIPDRFSAQQFSDYHSELNMSSLELGDSALYFCASSLLVGREFRETQYFGPGTRLLVL.

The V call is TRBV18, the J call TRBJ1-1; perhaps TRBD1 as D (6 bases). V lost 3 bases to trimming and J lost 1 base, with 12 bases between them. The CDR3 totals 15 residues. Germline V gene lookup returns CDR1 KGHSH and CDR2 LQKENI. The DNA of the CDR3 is TGTGCCAGCTCACCCGAGCGGACAGAGAACACTGAAGCTTTCTTT. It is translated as CASSPERTENTEAFF. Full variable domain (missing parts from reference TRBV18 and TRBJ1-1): NAGVMQNPRHLVRRRGQEARLRCSPMKGHSHVYWYRQLPEEGLKFMVYLQKENIIDESGMPKERFSAEFPKEGPSILRIQQVVRGDSAAYFCASSPERTENTEAFFGQGTRLTVV.

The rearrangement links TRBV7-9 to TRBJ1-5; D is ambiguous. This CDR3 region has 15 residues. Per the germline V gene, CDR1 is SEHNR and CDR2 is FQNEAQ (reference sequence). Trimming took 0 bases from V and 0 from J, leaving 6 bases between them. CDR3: CASSLAGDSNQPQHF. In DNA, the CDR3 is TGTGCCAGCAGCTTAGCCGGGGATAGCAATCAGCCCCAGCATTTT. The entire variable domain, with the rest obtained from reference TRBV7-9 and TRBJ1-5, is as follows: DTGVSQNPRHKITKRGQNVTFRCDPISEHNRLYWYRQTLGQGPEFLTYFQNEAQLEKSRLLSDRFSAERPKGSFSTLEIQRTEQGDSAMYLCASSLAGDSNQPQHFGDGTRLSIL.

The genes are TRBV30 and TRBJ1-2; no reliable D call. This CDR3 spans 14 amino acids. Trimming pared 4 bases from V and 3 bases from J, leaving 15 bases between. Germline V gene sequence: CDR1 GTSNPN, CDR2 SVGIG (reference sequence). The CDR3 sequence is CAWTHGGRDYGYTF. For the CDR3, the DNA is TGTGCCTGGACTCACGGCGGCAGAGACTATGGCTACACCTTC. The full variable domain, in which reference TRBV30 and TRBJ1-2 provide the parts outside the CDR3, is SQTIHQWPATLVQPVGSPLSLECTVEGTSNPNLYWYRQAAGRGLQLLFYSVGIGQISSEVPQNLSASRPQDRQFILSSKKLLLSDSGFYLCAWTHGGRDYGYTFGSGTRLTVV.

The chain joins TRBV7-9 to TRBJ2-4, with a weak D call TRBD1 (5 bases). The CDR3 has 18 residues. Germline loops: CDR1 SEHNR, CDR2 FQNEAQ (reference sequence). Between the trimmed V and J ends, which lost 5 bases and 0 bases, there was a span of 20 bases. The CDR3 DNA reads TGTGCCAGCAGCCCCCCGAGTTGGGGCTCACTAGCCAAAAACATTCAGTACTTC. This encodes CASSPPSWGSLAKNIQYF. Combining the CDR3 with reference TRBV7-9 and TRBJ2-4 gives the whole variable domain DTGVSQNPRHKITKRGQNVTFRCDPISEHNRLYWYRQTLGQGPEFLTYFQNEAQLEKSRLLSDRFSAERPKGSFSTLEIQRTEQGDSAMYLCASSPPSWGSLAKNIQYFGAGTRLSVL.

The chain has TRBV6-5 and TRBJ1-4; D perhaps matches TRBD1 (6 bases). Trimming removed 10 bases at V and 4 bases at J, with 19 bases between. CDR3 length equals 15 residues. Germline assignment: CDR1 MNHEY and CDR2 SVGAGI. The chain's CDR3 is CATSRRGLFNEKLFF. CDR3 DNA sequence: TGTGCCACCTCACGCAGGGGCCTGTTTAATGAAAAACTGTTTTTT.

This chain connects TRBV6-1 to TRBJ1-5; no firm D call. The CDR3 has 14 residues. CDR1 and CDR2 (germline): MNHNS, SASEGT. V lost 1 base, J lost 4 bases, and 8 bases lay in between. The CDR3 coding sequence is TGTGCCAGCAGTGAAGTACAGATTAATCAGCCCCAGCATTTT. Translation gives CASSEVQINQPQHF.

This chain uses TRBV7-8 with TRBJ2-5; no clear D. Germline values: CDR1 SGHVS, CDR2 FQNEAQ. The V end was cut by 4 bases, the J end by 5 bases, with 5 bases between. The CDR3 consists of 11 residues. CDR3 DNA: TGTGCCAGCAGCTCCCTGGAGACCCAGTACTTC. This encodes CASSSLETQYF.

CDR3 protein: CASSLMAENTGELFF. The CDR3 DNA reads TGTGCCAGCAGCTTAATGGCGGAGAACACCGGGGAGCTGTTTTTT. This rearrangement joins TRBV7-3 to TRBJ2-2; D uncertain. V shed 1 base and J shed 1 base, with 7 bases lying between them. The germline gives CDR1 SGHTA, CDR2 FQGTGA. The CDR3 consists of 15 residues.

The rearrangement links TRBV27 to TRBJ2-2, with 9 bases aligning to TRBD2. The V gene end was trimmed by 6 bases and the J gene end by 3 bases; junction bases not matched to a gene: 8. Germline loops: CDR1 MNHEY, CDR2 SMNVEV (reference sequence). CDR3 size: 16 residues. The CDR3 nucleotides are TGTGCCAGCAGCACGGGGGCGGGAGGGCACACCGGGGAGCTGTTTTTT. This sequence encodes CASSTGAGGHTGELFF.

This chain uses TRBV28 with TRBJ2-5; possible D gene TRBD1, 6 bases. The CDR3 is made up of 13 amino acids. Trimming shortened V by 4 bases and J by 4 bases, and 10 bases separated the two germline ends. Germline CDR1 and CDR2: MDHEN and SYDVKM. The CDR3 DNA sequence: TGTGCCAGCAGTTACCGGGACACAGAGACCCAGTACTTC. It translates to CASSYRDTETQYF.

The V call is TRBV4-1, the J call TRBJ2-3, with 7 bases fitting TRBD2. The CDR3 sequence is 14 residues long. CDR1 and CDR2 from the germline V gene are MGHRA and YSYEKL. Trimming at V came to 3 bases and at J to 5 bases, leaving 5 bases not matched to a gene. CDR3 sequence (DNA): TGCGCCAGCAGCCACGTATCGGGAGGAGATACGCAGTATTTT. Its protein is CASSHVSGGDTQYF.

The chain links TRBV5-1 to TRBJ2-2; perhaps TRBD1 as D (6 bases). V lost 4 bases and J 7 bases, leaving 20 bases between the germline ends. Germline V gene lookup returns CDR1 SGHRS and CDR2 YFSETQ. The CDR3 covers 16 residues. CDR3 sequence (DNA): TGCGCCAGCAGCAGGCGACAAGGGGGACGGAGCGGGGAGCTGTTTTTT. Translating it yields CASSRRQGGRSGELFF.

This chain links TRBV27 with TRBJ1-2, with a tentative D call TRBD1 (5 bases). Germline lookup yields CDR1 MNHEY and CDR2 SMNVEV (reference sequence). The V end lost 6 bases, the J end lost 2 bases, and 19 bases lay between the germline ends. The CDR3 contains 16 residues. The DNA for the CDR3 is TGTGCCAGCAGCCCGACCCCCACCCCAGGGAACTATGGCTACACCTTC. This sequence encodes CASSPTPTPGNYGYTF.

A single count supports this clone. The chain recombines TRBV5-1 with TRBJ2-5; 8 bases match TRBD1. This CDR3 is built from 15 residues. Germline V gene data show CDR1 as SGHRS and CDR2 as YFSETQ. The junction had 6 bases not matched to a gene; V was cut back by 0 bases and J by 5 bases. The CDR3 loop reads CASSLDAGGSETQYF. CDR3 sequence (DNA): TGCGCCAGCAGCTTGGATGCAGGGGGCTCCGAGACCCAGTACTTC. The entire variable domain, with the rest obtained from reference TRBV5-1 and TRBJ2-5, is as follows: KAGVTQTPRYLIKTRGQQVTLSCSPISGHRSVSWYQQTPGQGLQFLFEYFSETQRNKGNFPGRFSGRQFSNSRSEMNVSTLELGDSALYLCASSLDAGGSETQYFGPGTRLLVL.

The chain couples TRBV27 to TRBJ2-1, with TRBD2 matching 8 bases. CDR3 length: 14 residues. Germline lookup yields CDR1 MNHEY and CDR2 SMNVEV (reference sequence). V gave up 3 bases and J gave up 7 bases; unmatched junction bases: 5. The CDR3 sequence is CASSFTGTSNEQFF. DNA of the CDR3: TGTGCCAGCAGTTTTACCGGGACTAGTAATGAGCAGTTCTTC.

The CDR3, as DNA: TGTGCCACCAGTGATTACCGTCTGTGGTACAGGGGCCCTGGATACGAGCAGTACTTC. Translation gives CATSDYRLWYRGPGYEQYF. The chain joins TRBV24-1 to TRBJ2-7, with TRBD1 matching 7 bases. V lost 2 bases to trimming and J lost 4 bases; unmatched junction nucleotides: 19. The germline CDR1 and CDR2 sequences are KGHDR and SFDVKD. The CDR3 covers 19 residues.

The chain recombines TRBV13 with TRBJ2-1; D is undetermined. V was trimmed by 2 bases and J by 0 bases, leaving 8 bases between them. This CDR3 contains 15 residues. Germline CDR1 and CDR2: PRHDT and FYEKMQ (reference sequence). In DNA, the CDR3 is TGTGCCAGCAGCTTAAAGCTAAGCTCCTACAATGAGCAGTTCTTC. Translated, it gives CASSLKLSSYNEQFF.